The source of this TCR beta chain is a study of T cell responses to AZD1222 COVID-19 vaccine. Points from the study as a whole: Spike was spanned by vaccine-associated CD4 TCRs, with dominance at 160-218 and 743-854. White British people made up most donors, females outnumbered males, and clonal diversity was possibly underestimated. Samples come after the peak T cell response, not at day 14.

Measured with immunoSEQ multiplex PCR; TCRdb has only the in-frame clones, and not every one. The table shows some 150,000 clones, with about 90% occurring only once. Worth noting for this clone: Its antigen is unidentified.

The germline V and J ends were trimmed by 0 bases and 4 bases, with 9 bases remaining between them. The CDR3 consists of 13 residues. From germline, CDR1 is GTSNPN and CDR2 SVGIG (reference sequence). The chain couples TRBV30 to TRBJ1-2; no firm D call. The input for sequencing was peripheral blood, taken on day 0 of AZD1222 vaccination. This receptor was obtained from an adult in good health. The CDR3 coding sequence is TGTGCCTGGAGTGTACAAGGATCCTATGGCTACACCTTC. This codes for CAWSVQGSYGYTF.